These 29 T cell receptor beta chains share one sample of origin, sequenced in a study of human T cells and chemical hapten exposure. Each CDR3 protein is one row after TCRdb ran MiXCR on the RACE reads. The data contain about 400,000 distinct CDR3 sequences, about 6% of them singletons. Time point meaning: patch test 2, 6 weeks after DPC sensitization. As to treatment: therapeutic diphenylcyclopropenone sensitization with weekly scalp DPC. The specimen was whole blood, collected in connection with sensitization to the hapten diphenylcyclopropenone (DPC). These receptors were obtained from a woman aged 18-35 years with alopecia areata. Some clones in this sample may be carry-over from other donors' samples.

Many counts were recorded for this clonotype. V gene TRBV21-1 combines with J gene TRBJ1-1; TRBD1, the table's D call, was not compared with the DNA. TRBV21-1 is deemed a pseudogene. The CDR3 runs 15 residues. CDR3 nucleotide sequence: TGTGCCAGCAGCAAAGTCTCAGGGGGAAAGACTGAAGCTTTCTTT. Translation gives CASSKVSGGKTEAFF.

This clonotype came up many times. This sequence joins TRBV3-1 and TRBJ2-7; maybe TRBD2 (6 bases). The CDR3 covers 15 residues. CDR1 is LGHDT and CDR2 is YNNKEL in the germline V gene (reference sequence). The V end was cut by 3 bases, the J end by 2 bases, with 14 bases between. CDR3 nucleotides: TGTGCCAGCAGCCAGCGGGACCGGATAACCTACGAGCAGTACTTC. It encodes CASSQRDRITYEQYF.

The CDR3: CASSTEFNEQFF. In DNA, the CDR3 is TGTGCCAGCAGCACCGAGTTTAATGAGCAGTTCTTC. The chain has TRBV9 and TRBJ2-1, with D unclear. The CDR3 is 12 residues long. Germline CDR1 SGDLS, CDR2 YYNGEE. The V and J ends lost 4 bases and 7 bases respectively, with 9 bases between them. The whole variable domain, remainder taken from reference TRBV9 and TRBJ2-1, is DSGVTQTPKHLITATGQRVTLRCSPRSGDLSVYWYQQSLDQGLQFLIQYYNGEERAKGNILERFSAQQFPDLHSELNLSSLELGDSALYFCASSTEFNEQFFGPGTRLTVL.

DNA for the CDR3: TGTGCCAGCAGCCAAGAGTCTCCTAATGAAAAACTGTTTTTT. This encodes CASSQESPNEKLFF. The chain combines TRBV4-2 with TRBJ1-4; D is uncertain. The CDR3 runs 14 residues. With 0 bases removed from V and 3 bases from J, the gap between germline ends came to 5 bases. Germline V gene lookup returns CDR1 LGHNA and CDR2 YNFKEQ.

This clonotype was seen a handful of times. This sequence joins TRBV6-2 or TRBV6-3 and TRBJ2-3, with TRBD2 identical over 7 bases. This CDR3 comprises 17 residues. V lost 2 bases to trimming and J lost 3 bases; unmatched junction nucleotides: 11. The germline V gene encodes CDR1 MNHEY and CDR2 SVGEGT. CDR3 nucleotides: TGTGCCAGCAGTTACCCTTCCGCGGGGGAGGTAACAGATACGCAGTATTTT. Its translation: CASSYPSAGEVTDTQYF.

The chain employs TRBV7-9 and TRBJ2-7; tentatively, D is TRBD1 or TRBD2 (6 bases each). The V end was cut by 3 bases, the J end by 9 bases, with 18 bases between. The CDR3 totals 14 residues. CDR1 and CDR2 from the germline V gene are SEHNR and FQNEAQ (reference sequence). The CDR3 reads CASSLRDTGSRQYF. The DNA for the CDR3 is TGTGCCAGCAGCTTGCGGGACACCGGCAGCCGGCAGTACTTC. Full variable domain (remainder filled in from reference TRBV7-9 and TRBJ2-7): DTGVSQNPRHKITKRGQNVTFRCDPISEHNRLYWYRQTLGQGPEFLTYFQNEAQLEKSRLLSDRFSAERPKGSFSTLEIQRTEQGDSAMYLCASSLRDTGSRQYFGPGTRLTVT.

This clonotype was detected many times. The chain employs TRBV14 and TRBJ2-7; 11 nucleotides align to TRBD2. V lost 0 bases to trimming and J lost 7 bases; unmatched junction nucleotides: 8. There are 16 residues in the CDR3. CDR1 and CDR2 from the germline V gene are SGHDN and FVKESK. The CDR3 DNA is TGTGCCAGCAGCCAAGACAGACTAGCGGGGCCCTTGGAGCAGTACTTC. Translated: CASSQDRLAGPLEQYF. Together with reference TRBV14 and TRBJ2-7, the CDR3 gives the full variable domain: EAGVTQFPSHSVIEKGQTVTLRCDPISGHDNLYWYRRVMGKEIKFLLHFVKESKQDESGMPNNRFLAERTGGTYSTLKVQPAELEDSGVYFCASSQDRLAGPLEQYFGPGTRLTVT.

This clonotype was recorded many times. V is TRBV5-1 and J is TRBJ2-7; perhaps TRBD2 as D (5 bases). CDR3 length equals 14 residues. CDR1 and CDR2 (germline): SGHRS, YFSETQ. V lost 0 bases and J 2 bases, leaving 9 bases between the germline ends. As DNA, the CDR3 is TGCGCCAGCAGCTTGGGCGGACTTACCTACGAGCAGTACTTC. Translated: CASSLGGLTYEQYF. The full variable domain, rest sourced from reference TRBV5-1 and TRBJ2-7, is KAGVTQTPRYLIKTRGQQVTLSCSPISGHRSVSWYQQTPGQGLQFLFEYFSETQRNKGNFPGRFSGRQFSNSRSEMNVSTLELGDSALYLCASSLGGLTYEQYFGPGTRLTVT.

The chain joins TRBV27 to TRBJ2-3, with TRBD1 identical over 9 bases. The CDR3 spans 17 residues. Germline V gene sequence: CDR1 MNHEY, CDR2 SMNVEV (reference sequence). The V segment lost 6 bases and the J segment 6 bases; nucleotides outside the gene matches: 16. CDR3 nucleotide sequence: TGTGCCAGCAGCCACCCCGCCGGGACAGGGCCCCCGGATACGCAGTATTTT. The encoded protein is CASSHPAGTGPPDTQYF.

This clonotype was counted between two and nine times. V is TRBV6-2 or TRBV6-3 and J is TRBJ1-5; TRBD1 aligns across 7 bases. Germline V lookup: CDR1 MNHEY, CDR2 SVGEGT. V trimming: 2 bases; J trimming: 6 bases; junction bases outside the gene matches: 10. This CDR3 comprises 16 residues. The CDR3 DNA is TGTGCCAGCAGTTACGGGGGGACAGTTGCTGGTCAGCCCCAGCATTTT. Protein product: CASSYGGTVAGQPQHF.

This clonotype showed up just a few times. V is TRBV28 and J is TRBJ2-4; D might be TRBD1 (6 bases). The V gene's germline CDR1 is MDHEN and CDR2 SYDVKM. There are 13 residues in the CDR3. V dropped 10 bases and J dropped 1 base, with 11 bases sitting between them. CDR3: CATQGLAKNIQYF. CDR3 coding DNA: TGTGCCACCCAGGGGCTGGCCAAAAACATTCAGTACTTC.

This sequence joins TRBV7-6 and TRBJ1-1; D uncertain. The V end was cut by 3 bases, the J end by 1 base, with 12 bases between. The germline gives CDR1 SGHVS, CDR2 FNYEAQ. This CDR3 comprises 15 residues. The CDR3 DNA reads TGTGCCAGCAGCTTCTTATCAGGAACGAACACTGAAGCTTTCTTT. Protein sequence: CASSFLSGTNTEAFF.

The table lists this clonotype with a few counts. The chain links TRBV3-1 to TRBJ1-4; no reliable D call. Trimming stripped 0 bases from V and 0 bases from J, with 5 bases between. The length of the CDR3 is 15 residues. Germline assignment: CDR1 LGHDT and CDR2 YNNKEL (reference sequence). The CDR3 sequence: CASSQDPATNEKLFF. CDR3 nucleotide sequence: TGTGCCAGCAGCCAAGACCCGGCAACTAATGAAAAACTGTTTTTT.

There are many counts of this clonotype. This sequence joins TRBV7-9 and TRBJ1-4, with D perhaps TRBD1 (6 bases). Between the trimmed V and J ends, which lost 4 bases and 6 bases, there was a span of 12 bases. CDR1 and CDR2 (germline): SEHNR, FQNEAQ (reference sequence). The CDR3 has 14 amino acids. CDR3 in amino acids: CASSSTGNHEKLFF. Written as DNA, the CDR3 is TGTGCCAGCAGCTCCACAGGGAACCATGAAAAACTGTTTTTT.

This chain connects TRBV7-9 to TRBJ1-1; D not resolved. V was cut by 5 bases and J by 0 bases, with 13 bases left in between. The germline V gene has CDR1 SEHNR and CDR2 FQNEAQ (reference sequence). The CDR3 consists of 15 residues. The CDR3: CASSHLEPVNTEAFF. The CDR3, as DNA: TGTGCCAGCAGCCACCTTGAGCCAGTGAACACTGAAGCTTTCTTT.

V usage is TRBV6-5 and J usage is TRBJ1-3; D is possibly TRBD1 (6 bases). Germline assignment: CDR1 MNHEY and CDR2 SVGAGI. The CDR3 covers 16 residues. The V gene lost 3 bases and the J gene lost 2 bases, with 14 bases spanning the gap. CDR3 amino acids: CASSYALGATGNTIYF. CDR3 DNA sequence: TGTGCCAGCAGTTATGCTTTGGGGGCGACTGGAAACACCATATATTTT.

This clonotype occurred a few times. This chain joins TRBV10-3 and TRBJ2-3; D might be TRBD1 or TRBD2, each matching 5 bases. The V gene lost 7 bases and the J gene lost 5 bases, with 19 bases spanning the gap. This CDR3 is 15 amino acids long. Germline CDR1 is ENHRY and CDR2 is SYGVKD. In DNA, the CDR3 is TGTGCCATCACGGGAACGGGGACCAAGGGAGATACGCAGTATTTT. This gives the protein CAITGTGTKGDTQYF.

This clonotype was counted at least ten times. This rearrangement joins TRBV2 to TRBJ1-3; TRBD1 agrees at 8 bases. Germline V gene data show CDR1 as SNHLY and CDR2 as FYNNEI. V gave up 4 bases and J gave up 0 bases; unmatched junction bases: 2. The length of the CDR3 is 15 residues. The CDR3 is CASSGDRNSGNTIYF. DNA of the CDR3: TGTGCCAGCAGTGGGGACAGGAACTCTGGAAACACCATATATTTT.

This clonotype came up many times. The rearrangement uses TRBV4-2 and TRBJ1-2; D not resolved. Per germline, CDR1 LGHNA and CDR2 YNFKEQ. This CDR3 is 12 amino acids long. With 3 bases removed from V and 8 bases from J, the gap between germline ends came to 10 bases. Here the CDR3 DNA reads TGTGCCAGCAGCCAGGGCTTAAGCGGCTACACCTTC. Encoded protein: CASSQGLSGYTF.

This clonotype was seen ten or more times. The chain has TRBV6-1 and TRBJ1-1, with D possibly TRBD1 on 6 matching bases. CDR1 and CDR2 (germline): MNHNS, SASEGT. The CDR3 runs 14 residues. Deletions cut 6 bases from V and 9 bases from J, with 20 bases between. The CDR3 DNA reads TGTGCCAGCAGGGACCAGCGGGACACTCGAAAAGCTTTCTTT. Translated: CASRDQRDTRKAFF.

The sample holds many counts of this clonotype. In DNA, the CDR3 is TGTGCCAGCAGCCAAGGGACAGTCTATAATTCACCCCTCCACTTT. Its translation: CASSQGTVYNSPLHF. The V gene is TRBV4-2, the J gene TRBJ1-6; perhaps TRBD1 as D (6 bases). The ends were cut back, 1 base at V and 3 bases at J, with 7 bases in the middle. CDR1 is LGHNA, CDR2 YNFKEQ, per germline. CDR3 size: 15 residues.

This clonotype has more than one count but fewer than ten. The rearrangement joins TRBV29-1 to TRBJ1-1; D unresolved. Germline loops: CDR1 SQVTM, CDR2 ANQGSEA. Trimming removed 6 bases from V and 1 base from J, with 12 bases in between. There are 13 residues in the CDR3. The CDR3 DNA follows: TGCAGCGTCGCGGGGATAGGGAACACTGAAGCTTTCTTT. The encoded protein is CSVAGIGNTEAFF.

This clonotype was detected ten times or more. The V and J genes are TRBV27 and TRBJ2-2; D is uncertain. Trimming pared 7 bases from V and 6 bases from J, leaving 24 bases between. CDR3 length equals 17 residues. The V gene's germline CDR1 is MNHEY and CDR2 SMNVEV (reference sequence). The CDR3 reads CASTPTILGQSAGELFF. The CDR3 coding sequence is TGTGCCAGCACCCCTACGATTCTGGGCCAGTCGGCCGGGGAGCTGTTTTTT.

This clonotype has only a few counts. This chain joins TRBV4-3 and TRBJ2-7; TRBD1 matches at 9 bases. The CDR3 is 15 amino acids. Germline lookup yields CDR1 LGHNA and CDR2 YSLEER. V lost 1 base to trimming and J lost 5 bases; unmatched junction nucleotides: 6. CDR3 in amino acids: CASSQGRDRDHEQYF. As DNA, the CDR3 is TGCGCCAGCAGCCAAGGAAGGGACAGGGATCACGAGCAGTACTTC.

This clonotype has more than one count but fewer than ten. The gene calls are TRBV5-1 and TRBJ1-1; D not resolved. Germline V lookup: CDR1 SGHRS, CDR2 YFSETQ. The CDR3 has 13 amino acids. V lost 0 bases and J lost 6, with 9 bases in between. CDR3 sequence (DNA): TGCGCCAGCAGCTTGGCCGAAGGGCCTGAAGCTTTCTTT. Protein sequence: CASSLAEGPEAFF.

This clonotype was counted many times. The chain carries TRBV5-1 and TRBJ1-1; TRBD1 matches 8 bases. This CDR3 has 16 amino acids. Germline V gives CDR1 SGHRS, CDR2 YFSETQ. The junction had 8 bases not matched to a gene; V was cut back by 3 bases and J by 1 base. CDR3 in DNA: TGCGCCAGCAGCTCAGGGGGCTGGGGTGCGAACACTGAAGCTTTCTTT. As protein: CASSSGGWGANTEAFF.

The chain combines TRBV6-2 or TRBV6-3 with TRBJ2-1, with 11 positions matching TRBD2. CDR3 length equals 16 residues. The V gene end was trimmed by 2 bases and the J gene end by 4 bases; junction bases not matched to a gene: 4. Germline CDR1 and CDR2: MNHEY and SVGEGT. The CDR3 coding sequence is TGTGCCAGCAGTTACCCCGGACTAGCGGGTTACAATGAGCAGTTCTTC. Its protein product is CASSYPGLAGYNEQFF.

This clonotype has more than one count but fewer than ten. The chain couples TRBV10-3 to TRBJ2-7, with 9 bases that match TRBD1. Per germline, CDR1 ENHRY and CDR2 SYGVKD. V lost 0 bases to trimming and J lost 7 bases; unmatched junction nucleotides: 7. The CDR3 has 15 amino acids. The CDR3: CAISESGQGLGEQYF. The CDR3 bases are TGTGCCATCAGTGAGTCGGGACAGGGTTTGGGGGAGCAGTACTTC.

Only a few counts were recorded for this clonotype. The chain uses TRBV12-3 or TRBV12-4 and TRBJ2-3; no reliable D call. The V gene lost 6 bases and the J gene lost 0 bases, with 13 bases spanning the gap. The CDR3 runs to 15 residues. The CDR3 region is CASSLYASSTDTQYF. The CDR3 DNA reads TGTGCCAGCAGCCTTTATGCGTCTAGCACAGATACGCAGTATTTT.